This is a list of T cell receptor beta chains from one sample in a study of radiation and T cells in renal cell carcinoma. TCRdb keeps only in-frame clones here, not all; method: immunoSEQ multiplex PCR. The top ten clones hold 7.2% of a sample with about 90,000 clones, roughly 82% of them seen once. The starting material was blood, obtained from a patient whose treatment included radiotherapy and nephrectomy. These receptors were taken from a man aged 60-69 years with renal cell carcinoma. Both conserved end residues are part of each CDR3. The D gene is left open where the match is weak. Size tells how often a clone was seen (once, few, many) or the class of an expanded clone, and some rows leave it out.

TRBJ1-5	.	TRBV7-8	.	TGTGCCAGCAGCTTAGGGACGGTTACTCAGCCCCAGCATTTT	CASSLGTVTQPQHF
TRBJ2-3	.	TRBV13	.	TGTGCCAGCAGCGAGAGGCCAACCCTGCGGGATACGCAGTATTTT	CASSERPTLRDTQYF
TRBJ2-3	.	TRBV10-2	TRBD2	TGCGCCAGTACTTTGACTAGCGGGAGGGCCCGAGATACGCAGTATTTT	CASTLTSGRARDTQYF
TRBJ1-2	.	TRBV30	TRBD1	TGTGCCTGGAGTAGGGGGCGGTTGGGCGGCTACACCTTC	CAWSRGRLGGYTF
TRBJ2-1	.	TRBV5-6	TRBD1	TGTGCCAGCAGCTTGGGGACAGGTTTGAATGAGCAGTTCTTC	CASSLGTGLNEQFF
TRBJ1-2	.	TRBV4-2	.	TGTGCCAGCAGCCAAGGAGGTAACTATGGCTACACCTTC	CASSQGGNYGYTF
TRBJ2-1	.	TRBV5-1	TRBD1	TGCGCCAGCAGCTTGGCAGGACAGGGGTGGGACAATGAGCAGTTCTTC	CASSLAGQGWDNEQFF
TRBJ2-5	.	TRBV27	.	TGTGCCAGCAGTTTGGTGGCGTGGGAGACCCAGTACTTC	CASSLVAWETQYF
TRBJ1-5	.	TRBV19	.	TGTGCCAGTAGCCCCGGGACGGCTAGCAATCAGCCCCAGCATTTT	CASSPGTASNQPQHF
TRBJ1-2	.	TRBV5-1	TRBD1	TGCGCCAGCAGCTTGGCAGGGGGCCGGGGCTACACCTTC	CASSLAGGRGYTF
TRBJ2-1	.	TRBV25-1	.	TGTGCCAGCAGTGGGGGGCCGGGTCGCTCCTACAATGAGCAGTTCTTC	CASSGGPGRSYNEQFF
TRBJ1-1	.	TRBV5-4	TRBD1	TGTGCCAGCAGCTTGGCGGGGGGACAGACCGGGGAGTTCACTGAAGCTTTCTTT	CASSLAGGQTGEFTEAFF
TRBJ2-6	.	TRBV4-1	.	TGCGCCAGCAGCCAGTCGACAGTCCGCTCTGGGGCCAACGTCCTGACTTTC	CASSQSTVRSGANVLTF
TRBJ2-1	.	TRBV5-5	TRBD1	TGTGCCAGCAGCTTGACAGGGGATTTTGAGCAGTTCTTC	CASSLTGDFEQFF
TRBJ2-1	many	TRBV30	.	TGTGCCTGGAGTGTGGGCGGGTGGCGGGTCTTC	CAWSVGGWRVF
TRBJ2-1	.	TRBV2	TRBD2	TGTGCCAGCAGGAGTAGCGGGAACAGTCTATACAATGAGCAGTTCTTC	CASRSSGNSLYNEQFF
TRBJ1-4	.	TRBV7-2	.	TGTGCCAGCAGCTTAGCTGGTGGTTATGATGAAAAACTGTTTTTT	CASSLAGGYDEKLFF
TRBJ1-2	.	TRBV14	TRBD1	TGTGCCAGCAGCCAAGGGACAGGGAGTAACTATGGCTACACCTTC	CASSQGTGSNYGYTF
TRBJ2-3	.	TRBV19	TRBD1	TGTGCCAGTAGTCTAGACAGGGGACTTCCCACAGATACGCAGTATTTT	CASSLDRGLPTDTQYF
TRBJ2-1	.	TRBV4-1	.	TGCGCCAGCAGCCAAGACCGCCAAGGGATACGCTACAATGAGCAGTTCTTC	CASSQDRQGIRYNEQFF
TRBJ2-1	.	TRBV7-2	.	TGTGCCAGCAGCCGACCGGAGGGGGCTCGGGAGCAGTTCTTC	CASSRPEGAREQFF
TRBJ2-3	.	TRBV19	TRBD2	TGTGCCATCGGACCGGGAGGAGGCAGCACAGATACGCAGTATTTT	CAIGPGGGSTDTQYF
TRBJ2-7	once	TRBV29-1	TRBD1	TGCAGCGCCGCAGCTAGGACAGGACCCTACGAGCAGTACTTC	CSAAARTGPYEQYF
TRBJ2-7	few	TRBV6-1	.	TGTGCCAGCAGTGAACAGGTCCTAACCTACGAGCAGTACTTC	CASSEQVLTYEQYF
TRBJ2-1	.	TRBV7-2	TRBD2	TGTGCCAGCAGCGAGATCCAACTAGCGAGCTCCTACAATGAGCAGTTCTTC	CASSEIQLASSYNEQFF
TRBJ2-2	.	TRBV15	TRBD1	TGTGCCACCAGCAGGGACAGGGTCGGCACCGGGGAGCTGTTTTTT	CATSRDRVGTGELFF
TRBJ1-3	once	TRBV14	.	TGTGCCAGCAGCCAAGATCGGGGGCAGGTTGACTCTGGAAACACCATATATTTT	CASSQDRGQVDSGNTIYF
TRBJ1-5	.	TRBV5-5	.	TGTGCCAGCAGCTTGGCGGCGATTAGCAATCAGCCCCAGCATTTT	CASSLAAISNQPQHF
TRBJ2-1	medium-sized	TRBV6-4	TRBD2	TGTGCCAGCAGTGACGGGGCGGGAGGGCCGAATGAGCAGTTCTTC	CASSDGAGGPNEQFF
TRBJ2-2	once	TRBV27	.	TGTGCCAGCAAAGTACAGTCGAACACCGGGGAGCTGTTTTTT	CASKVQSNTGELFF
TRBJ1-2	.	TRBV30	.	TGTGCCTGGAGTCTCGGCGTCAATACTGGGCCCTACACCTTC	CAWSLGVNTGPYTF
TRBJ2-1	.	TRBV9	.	TGTGCCAGCAGCCCTCGTTCCTCCTACAATGAGCAGTTCTTC	CASSPRSSYNEQFF
TRBJ1-2	.	TRBV6-5	TRBD1	TGTGCCAGCAGTCCCCAGGGGGCGAGGGGCTACACCTTC	CASSPQGARGYTF
TRBJ2-1	once	TRBV6-1	.	TGTGCCAGCGGGGAGGACGGGAGTTCCTACAATGAGCAGTTCTTC	CASGEDGSSYNEQFF
TRBJ2-2	.	TRBV7-9	.	TGTGCCAGCAGCTTAGCGGATTCGGCCACCGGGGAGCTGTTTTTT	CASSLADSATGELFF
TRBJ2-5	.	TRBV11-3	.	TGTGCCAGCAGACCCGGGACTTATTTGCAAGAGACCCAGTACTTC	CASRPGTYLQETQYF
TRBJ1-1	.	TRBV6-5	.	TGTGCCAGCAGTTTGAACCGGGACCCTTATTGGACTGAAGCTTTCTTT	CASSLNRDPYWTEAFF
TRBJ2-5	once	TRBV5-1	.	TGCGCCAGCAGCTTTGGGTCCGGGACGGAGACCCAGTACTTC	CASSFGSGTETQYF
TRBJ1-1	.	TRBV27	TRBD1	TGTGCCAGCAGTTGGACAGGTAACACTGAAGCTTTCTTT	CASSWTGNTEAFF
TRBJ2-7	.	TRBV27	TRBD1	TGTGCCAGCAGCCACCGGGACAGGCGATCCTACGAGCAGTACTTC	CASSHRDRRSYEQYF
TRBJ2-7	.	TRBV19	TRBD2	TGTGCCAGTAGTATAAGCGGGGGCAAGGGCGAGCAGTACTTC	CASSISGGKGEQYF
TRBJ2-7	.	TRBV6-5	TRBD2	TGTGCCAGCAGGTCCCTAGCGGGAGGCTACGAGCAGTACTTC	CASRSLAGGYEQYF
TRBJ2-6	.	TRBV5-1	.	TGCGCCAGCCGTACCGTTGGGACTGGGGCCAACGTCCTGACTTTC	CASRTVGTGANVLTF
TRBJ2-3	.	TRBV7-6	.	TGTGCCAGCAGCGCGGATCTCGCGACCAGCACAGATACGCAGTATTTT	CASSADLATSTDTQYF
TRBJ1-4	once	TRBV5-4	.	TGTGCCAGCAGCTTTGCCGGGTTTAATGAAAAACTGTTTTTT	CASSFAGFNEKLFF
TRBJ2-3	.	TRBV29-1	TRBD1	TGCAGCGTTACTAAGACAGGGAGCAGCACAGATACGCAGTATTTT	CSVTKTGSSTDTQYF
TRBJ2-6	.	TRBV7-2	.	TGTGCCAGCAGCGCCCTGGCTGGGGCCAACGTCCTGACTTTC	CASSALAGANVLTF
TRBJ2-2	.	TRBV4-2	.	TGTGCCAGCAGCCAAGAGATGCTTGGCACCGGGGAGCTGTTTTTT	CASSQEMLGTGELFF
TRBJ2-7	.	TRBV7-2	TRBD1	TGTGCCAGCAGCTTTCGACAGGGATCCTACGAGCAGTACTTC	CASSFRQGSYEQYF
TRBJ2-1	.	TRBV25-1	TRBD2	TGTGCCAGCAGGGAGACTAGCGGGCTAGCGAATGAGCAGTTCTTC	CASRETSGLANEQFF
TRBJ1-1	.	TRBV6-6	.	TGTGCCAGCAGCCCCCCGCGGGGCCAGGTGAACACTGAAGCTTTTTTT	CASSPPRGQVNTEAFF
TRBJ1-1	.	TRBV18	.	TGTGCCAGCTCACCATCTCAGGTGGGGAACACTGAAGCTTTCTTT	CASSPSQVGNTEAFF
TRBJ2-1	.	TRBV10-1	.	TGCGCCAGCAGTGAACAGATAGGAAATGAGCAGTTCTTC	CASSEQIGNEQFF
TRBJ1-2	.	TRBV19	TRBD1	TGTGCCAGTAGTATTCTGGACAGGGCGGCTGGCTACACCTTC	CASSILDRAAGYTF
TRBJ2-1	.	TRBV29-1	TRBD2	TGCAGCGCTGTCGCCGGGACTAGGAACAATGAGCAGTTCTTC	CSAVAGTRNNEQFF